Shown below are 2 T cell receptor beta chains from a single sample sequenced in a study of T cells in Graves' hyperthyroidism and ophthalmopathy. Amplification of TCR beta CDR3 regions was performed using RNA transcripts as template. Carried out on the TCR CDR3, a first-round RT-PCR used the HTBI primer set. TCRdb analysed the multiplex PCR reads with MiXCR anew, one entry per CDR3 protein. The sample holds 340,000 or so distinct CDR3 sequences, about 21% seen once. Sequencing was carried out using blood. The source of these receptors is a woman aged 45-65 years with Graves' hyperthyroidism.

Written as DNA, the CDR3 is TGTGCCAGCAGTCCTAGCGGGGCGGGCACAGATACGCAGTATTTT. It encodes CASSPSGAGTDTQYF. This chain connects TRBV6-2 or TRBV6-3 to TRBJ2-3; 9 bases are a match to TRBD2. The V segment lost 5 bases and the J segment 1 base; nucleotides outside the gene matches: 4. The CDR3 runs to 15 residues. CDR1 and CDR2 (germline): MNHEY, SVGEGT.

The chain joins TRBV28 to TRBJ2-1, with 9 bases identical to TRBD2. Germline lookup yields CDR1 MDHEN and CDR2 SYDVKM. V lost 5 bases and J lost 0; bases outside the gene matches: 5. The CDR3 is 16 amino acids. CDR3 sequence reads: CASSPFSGSSYNEQFF. As DNA, the CDR3 is TGTGCCAGCAGTCCCTTTAGCGGGAGCTCCTACAATGAGCAGTTCTTC.